What follows are 13 T cell receptor beta chains derived from one specimen sequenced in a study of cytomegalovirus exposure and HLA in healthy donors (dated by TCRdb to the late 2010s). Preparation of the library involved the immunoSEQ multiplex PCR assay. A mixture of 60 forward primers for TCR Vbeta segments and 13 reverse primers for TCR Jbeta segments was used in the multiplex PCR. TCRdb took over this immuneACCESS table, retaining in-frame rearrangements with V and J assigned. Such tables are incomplete; in checked studies, under half of the missing clones stem from an unresolved V gene, and the remainder is unexplained. Recorded for this sample are approximately 210,000 clones; more than 75% of them occurred a single time. The ten largest account for over 1% of the sample. Sequencing was carried out using PBMCs. These receptors came from a man aged 25 to 40 in good health and CMV-seronegative.

The CDR3 sequence: CASSVDGSGYEQYF. In DNA, the CDR3 is TGTGCCAGCAGCGTAGACGGTAGCGGCTACGAGCAGTACTTC. The chain has TRBV9 and TRBJ2-7, with a possible D match to TRBD2 (6 bases). Germline V lookup: CDR1 SGDLS, CDR2 YYNGEE. Trimming removed 0 bases at V and 3 bases at J, with 10 bases between. The CDR3 extends over 14 amino acids.

V usage is TRBV10-2 and J usage is TRBJ1-3; D is perhaps TRBD1 (5 bases). CDR1 WSHSY and CDR2 SAAADI come from the germline V gene. V gave up 6 bases and J gave up 0 bases, with 12 bases separating them. The CDR3 runs 15 residues. This chain's CDR3 is CASREDTFSGNTIYF. DNA of the CDR3: TGCGCCAGCAGGGAGGACACCTTCTCTGGAAACACCATATATTTT.

The rearrangement joins TRBV28 to TRBJ1-3; perhaps TRBD1 as D (6 bases). Germline V gene sequence: CDR1 MDHEN, CDR2 SYDVKM. The CDR3 is 15 residues long. The ends were cut back, 5 bases at V and 4 bases at J, with 15 bases in the middle. This CDR3 reads CASSPPGEFGNTIYF. Written as DNA, the CDR3 is TGTGCCAGCAGTCCTCCAGGGGAGTTCGGAAACACCATATATTTT.

CDR3 amino acids: CASSLGGGRNQPQHF. The CDR3 nucleotides read TGTGCCAGCAGCTTAGGGGGGGGCCGCAATCAGCCCCAGCATTTT. The V and J genes are TRBV7-8 and TRBJ1-5; weak D call: TRBD1 (6 bases). The germline CDR1 and CDR2 sequences are SGHVS and FQNEAQ. Trimming stripped 1 base from V and 2 bases from J, with 9 bases between. CDR3 length: 15 amino acids. Full variable domain (remainder filled in from reference TRBV7-8 and TRBJ1-5): GAGVSQSPRYKVAKRGQDVALRCDPISGHVSLFWYQQALGQGPEFLTYFQNEAQLDKSGLPSDRFFAERPEGSVSTLKIQRTQQEDSAVYLCASSLGGGRNQPQHFGDGTRLSIL.

J is TRBJ1-1 and V is TRBV27, with D tentatively TRBD1 (6 bases). The CDR3 has 13 amino acids. CDR1 MNHEY and CDR2 SMNVEV come from the germline V gene (reference sequence). Trimming stripped 5 bases from V and 7 bases from J, with 14 bases between. CDR3 sequence reads: CASSIGGALEAFF. CDR3 DNA sequence: TGTGCCAGCAGTATCGGGGGGGCCCTTGAAGCTTTCTTT.

The chain carries TRBV6-1 and TRBJ2-5, with D maybe TRBD2 (6 bases). With 6 bases removed from V and 1 base from J, the gap between germline ends came to 15 bases. CDR3 size: 15 residues. CDR1 and CDR2 (germline): MNHNS, SASEGT. Here the CDR3 reads CASRLSRTIQETQYF. CDR3 coding DNA: TGTGCCAGCAGGTTAAGCCGGACTATCCAAGAGACCCAGTACTTC.

The chain recombines TRBV11-2 with TRBJ2-5; TRBD2 aligns across 7 bases. The CDR3 totals 13 residues. CDR1 and CDR2 (germline): SGHAT, FQNNGV. V gave up 8 bases and J gave up 2 bases; unmatched junction bases: 5. The CDR3 DNA is TGTGCCAGCGCCCCCGGGGGGCAAGAGACCCAGTACTTC. Its translation: CASAPGGQETQYF.

The chain employs TRBV28 and TRBJ2-1, with D possibly being TRBD2 (6 bases). CDR3 length: 18 residues. Germline V CDR1 and CDR2: MDHEN, SYDVKM. Trimming stripped 6 bases from V and 1 base from J, with 22 bases between. This CDR3 reads CASRRTLRGGKSYNEQFF. Here the CDR3 DNA reads TGTGCCAGCAGACGTACCCTTAGGGGCGGGAAGTCCTACAATGAGCAGTTCTTC.

V gene TRBV27 combines with J gene TRBJ2-3, with TRBD1 identical over 9 bases. Germline loops: CDR1 MNHEY, CDR2 SMNVEV (reference sequence). The CDR3 sequence is 13 residues long. J gave up 9 bases and V 5 bases, and 6 bases lay outside the gene matches. CDR3 sequence (DNA): TGTGCCAGCAGTGATACAGGGGGCGACACGCAGTATTTT. Amino acid sequence: CASSDTGGDTQYF.

The chain recombines TRBV19 with TRBJ2-5; a weak D match, TRBD1 (6 bases). The J call could be wrong; TRBJ2-7 is a better fit for the DNA end. This CDR3 region has 14 residues. Germline lookup yields CDR1 LNHDA and CDR2 SQIVND (reference sequence). The DNA of the CDR3 is TGTGCCAGTAGTATAAACAGGGTCTCCTACGAGCAGTACTTC. This gives the protein CASSINRVSYEQYF.

The chain has TRBV6-5 and TRBJ2-7; 10 bases line up with TRBD1. CDR1 MNHEY and CDR2 SVGAGI come from the germline V gene. V was pared by 5 bases and J by 3 bases, with 7 bases of the junction left unmatched. The CDR3 is made up of 15 amino acids. The CDR3 reads CASSGTGVARYEQYF. CDR3 bases: TGTGCCAGCAGTGGGACAGGGGTCGCTCGCTACGAGCAGTACTTC.

This clone was recorded a few times. V is TRBV29-1 and J is TRBJ1-2; D is possibly TRBD1 (5 bases). Per the germline V gene, CDR1 is SQVTM and CDR2 is ANQGSEA. The CDR3 is made up of 12 amino acids. The germline V and J ends were trimmed by 5 bases and 8 bases, with 15 bases remaining between them. CDR3 in amino acids: CSVQEGRGGYTF. In nucleotides, the CDR3 is TGCAGCGTTCAGGAGGGGCGGGGGGGCTACACCTTC.

This clone was seen only once. The V gene is TRBV5-1, the J gene TRBJ1-2, with TRBD1 matching over 10 bases. From germline, CDR1 is SGHRS and CDR2 YFSETQ. With 0 bases clipped from V and 10 bases from J, the junction kept 9 bases outside the gene matches. The CDR3 has 15 residues. In DNA, the CDR3 is TGCGCCAGCAGCTTGGCCTCCGGGACAGGGGATGTCTACACCTTC. Its protein is CASSLASGTGDVYTF.